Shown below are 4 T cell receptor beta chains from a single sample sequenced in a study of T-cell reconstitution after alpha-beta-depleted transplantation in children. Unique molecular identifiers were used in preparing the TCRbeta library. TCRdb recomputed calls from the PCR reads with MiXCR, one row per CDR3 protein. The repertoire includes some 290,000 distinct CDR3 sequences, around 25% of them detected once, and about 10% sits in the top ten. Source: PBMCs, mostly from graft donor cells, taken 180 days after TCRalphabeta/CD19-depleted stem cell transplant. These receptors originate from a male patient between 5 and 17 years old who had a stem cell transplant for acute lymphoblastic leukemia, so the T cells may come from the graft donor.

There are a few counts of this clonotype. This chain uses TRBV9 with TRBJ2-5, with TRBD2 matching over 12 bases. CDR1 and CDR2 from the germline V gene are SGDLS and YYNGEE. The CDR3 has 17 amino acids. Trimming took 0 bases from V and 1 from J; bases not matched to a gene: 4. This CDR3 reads CASSVAPSGRVQETQYF. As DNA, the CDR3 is TGTGCCAGCAGCGTAGCCCCTAGCGGGAGGGTCCAAGAGACCCAGTACTTC.

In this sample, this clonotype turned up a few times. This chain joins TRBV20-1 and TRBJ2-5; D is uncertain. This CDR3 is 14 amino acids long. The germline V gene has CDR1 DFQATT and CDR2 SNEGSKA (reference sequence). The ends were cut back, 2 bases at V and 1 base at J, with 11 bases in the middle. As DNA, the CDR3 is TGCAGTGCTAGACGTGTCGGGCTCCAAGAGACCCAGTACTTC. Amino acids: CSARRVGLQETQYF.

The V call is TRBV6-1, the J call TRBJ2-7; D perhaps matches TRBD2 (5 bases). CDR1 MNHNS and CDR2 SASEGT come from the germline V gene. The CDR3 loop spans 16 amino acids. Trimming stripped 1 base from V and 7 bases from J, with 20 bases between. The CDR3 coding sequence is TGTGCCAGCAGTGAAGAGGGATTCCTCGGCTGGAGGGAGCAGTACTTC. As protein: CASSEEGFLGWREQYF.

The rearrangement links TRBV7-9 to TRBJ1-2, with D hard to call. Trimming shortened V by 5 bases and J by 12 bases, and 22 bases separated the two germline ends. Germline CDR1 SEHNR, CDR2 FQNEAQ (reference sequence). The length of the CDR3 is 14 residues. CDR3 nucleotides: TGTGCCAGCAGCCACGAAGGGCCTGCGGAAGGCGACACCTTC. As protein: CASSHEGPAEGDTF.